This T cell receptor (beta chain) appears in the sequencing data of a study of blood T cell repertoires in COVID-19. Background on the study: Material from acute and convalescent COVID-19 was sourced from the United States, Italy and Spain. PBMCs, B-cell-depleted T cells, or T cells provided the cDNA or gDNA that made up the material.

The CDR3 runs to 16 residues. With 4 bases removed from V and 2 bases from J, the gap between germline ends came to 12 bases. CDR1 and CDR2 from the germline V gene are SGHDN and FVKESK. Methods used by the authors: Quantification of nucleated cells was approximated via reference gene primer amplification. TCRdb's table, derived via immunoSEQ multiplex PCR, lists solely in-frame clones and lacks some. Clone size and V and J calls were adopted from that table, with D and trimming inferred from the DNA. The data show 60,000 to 95,000 clones, over 80% seen once. The source of this sequence is a woman in her forties or fifties with acute or convalescent COVID-19. Sequencing was done on a sample of peripheral blood. The genes are TRBV14 and TRBJ2-6, with unresolved D. The CDR3 region is CASSRSRDTGANVLTF. The CDR3 nucleotides are TGTGCCAGCAGCCGATCACGAGATACTGGGGCCAACGTCCTGACTTTC.